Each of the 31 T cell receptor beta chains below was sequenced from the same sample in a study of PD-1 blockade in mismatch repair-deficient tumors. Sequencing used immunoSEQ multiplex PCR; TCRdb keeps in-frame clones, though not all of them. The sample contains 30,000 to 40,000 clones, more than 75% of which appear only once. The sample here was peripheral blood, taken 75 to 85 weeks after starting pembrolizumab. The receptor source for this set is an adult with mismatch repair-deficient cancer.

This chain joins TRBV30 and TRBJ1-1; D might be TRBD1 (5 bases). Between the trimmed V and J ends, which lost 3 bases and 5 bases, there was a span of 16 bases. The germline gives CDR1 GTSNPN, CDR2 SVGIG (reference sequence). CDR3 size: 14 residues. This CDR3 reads CAWSWGKGRTEAFF. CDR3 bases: TGTGCCTGGAGCTGGGGGAAAGGTCGGACTGAAGCTTTCTTT.

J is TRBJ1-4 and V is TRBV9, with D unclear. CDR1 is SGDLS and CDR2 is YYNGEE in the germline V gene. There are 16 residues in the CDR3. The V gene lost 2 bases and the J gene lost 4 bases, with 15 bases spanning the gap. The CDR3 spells CASSVSPSDHNEKLFF. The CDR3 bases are TGTGCCAGCAGCGTCTCCCCCTCCGATCATAATGAAAAACTGTTTTTT.

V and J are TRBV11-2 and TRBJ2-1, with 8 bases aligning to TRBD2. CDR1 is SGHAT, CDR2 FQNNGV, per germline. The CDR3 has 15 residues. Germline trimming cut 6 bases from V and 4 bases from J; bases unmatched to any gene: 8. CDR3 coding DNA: TGTGCCAGCAGTTCGGGGCTAGCGGGTTACAATGAGCAGTTCTTC. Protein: CASSSGLAGYNEQFF.

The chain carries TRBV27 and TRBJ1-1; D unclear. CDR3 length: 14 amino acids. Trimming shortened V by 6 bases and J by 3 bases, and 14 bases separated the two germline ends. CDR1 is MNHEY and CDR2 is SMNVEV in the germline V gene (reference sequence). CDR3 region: CASSYTRADTEAFF. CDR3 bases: TGTGCCAGCAGCTATACCCGGGCGGACACTGAAGCTTTCTTT.

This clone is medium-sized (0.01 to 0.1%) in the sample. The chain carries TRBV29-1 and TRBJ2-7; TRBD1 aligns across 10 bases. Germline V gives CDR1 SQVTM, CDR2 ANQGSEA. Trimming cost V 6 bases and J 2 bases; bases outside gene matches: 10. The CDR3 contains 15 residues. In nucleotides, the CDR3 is TGCAGCGTCCTTAAGATGGGGACAGGGGCCTACGAGCAGTACTTC. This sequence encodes CSVLKMGTGAYEQYF.

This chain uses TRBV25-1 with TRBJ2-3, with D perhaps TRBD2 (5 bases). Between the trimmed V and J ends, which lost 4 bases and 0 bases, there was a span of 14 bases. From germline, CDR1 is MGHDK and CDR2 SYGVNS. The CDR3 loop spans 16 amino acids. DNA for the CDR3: TGTGCCAGCAGTGGCCTCTTTTCGGGGAGCACAGATACGCAGTATTTT. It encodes CASSGLFSGSTDTQYF. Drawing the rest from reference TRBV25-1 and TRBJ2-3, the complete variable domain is EADIYQTPRYLVIGTGKKITLECSQTMGHDKMYWYQQDPGMELHLIHYSYGVNSTEKGDLSSESTVSRIRTEHFPLTLESARPSHTSQYLCASSGLFSGSTDTQYFGPGTRLTVL.

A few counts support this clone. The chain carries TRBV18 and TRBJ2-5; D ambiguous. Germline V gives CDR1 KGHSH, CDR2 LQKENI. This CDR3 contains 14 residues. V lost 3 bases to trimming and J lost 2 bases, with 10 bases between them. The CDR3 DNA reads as TGTGCCAGCTCACCTGGACGCGAGCAAGAGACCCAGTACTTC. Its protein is CASSPGREQETQYF.

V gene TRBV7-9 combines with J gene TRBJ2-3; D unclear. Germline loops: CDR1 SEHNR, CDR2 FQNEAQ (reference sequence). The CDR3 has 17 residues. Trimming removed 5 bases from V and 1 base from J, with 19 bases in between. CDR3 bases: TGTGCCAGCAGCGCCCGCCGGGTTTCAAAAGGCACAGATACGCAGTATTTT. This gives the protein CASSARRVSKGTDTQYF.

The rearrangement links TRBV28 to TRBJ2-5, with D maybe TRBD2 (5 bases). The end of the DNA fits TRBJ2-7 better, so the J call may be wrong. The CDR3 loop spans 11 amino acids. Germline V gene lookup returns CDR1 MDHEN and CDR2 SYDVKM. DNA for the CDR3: TGTGCCAGCAGTTGGAGGTACGAGCAGTACTTC. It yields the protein CASSWRYEQYF.

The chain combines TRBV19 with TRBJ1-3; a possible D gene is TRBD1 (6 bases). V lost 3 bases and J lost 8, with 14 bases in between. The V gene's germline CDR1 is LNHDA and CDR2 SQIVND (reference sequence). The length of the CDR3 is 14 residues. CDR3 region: CASSISGRGHTIYF. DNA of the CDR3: TGTGCCAGTAGTATCTCGGGCAGGGGCCACACCATATATTTT.

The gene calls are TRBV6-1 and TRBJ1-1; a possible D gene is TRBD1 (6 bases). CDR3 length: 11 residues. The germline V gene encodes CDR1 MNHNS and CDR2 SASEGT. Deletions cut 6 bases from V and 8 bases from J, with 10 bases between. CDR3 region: CASRLTGEAFF. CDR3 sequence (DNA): TGTGCCAGCAGATTAACAGGGGAAGCTTTCTTT.

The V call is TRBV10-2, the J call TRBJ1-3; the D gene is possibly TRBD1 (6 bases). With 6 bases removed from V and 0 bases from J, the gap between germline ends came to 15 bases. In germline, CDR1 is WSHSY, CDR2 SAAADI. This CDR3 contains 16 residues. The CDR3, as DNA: TGCGCCAGCAGCTCCCTGACAGGCCTCTCTGGAAACACCATATATTTT. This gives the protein CASSSLTGLSGNTIYF.

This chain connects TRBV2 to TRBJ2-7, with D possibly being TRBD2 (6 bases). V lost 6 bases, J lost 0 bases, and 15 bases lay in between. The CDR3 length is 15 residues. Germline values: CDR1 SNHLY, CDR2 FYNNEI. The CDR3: CASRTLGGSSYEQYF. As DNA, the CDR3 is TGTGCCAGCAGGACGTTGGGGGGTAGCTCCTACGAGCAGTACTTC.

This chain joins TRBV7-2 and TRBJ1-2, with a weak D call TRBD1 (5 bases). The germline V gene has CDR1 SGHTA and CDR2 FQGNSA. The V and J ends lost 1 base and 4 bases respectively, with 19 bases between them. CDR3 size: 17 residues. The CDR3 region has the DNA TGTGCCAGCAGCTTAGAGGGGCCCGGAGTTCGAGTCTATGGCTACACCTTC. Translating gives CASSLEGPGVRVYGYTF.

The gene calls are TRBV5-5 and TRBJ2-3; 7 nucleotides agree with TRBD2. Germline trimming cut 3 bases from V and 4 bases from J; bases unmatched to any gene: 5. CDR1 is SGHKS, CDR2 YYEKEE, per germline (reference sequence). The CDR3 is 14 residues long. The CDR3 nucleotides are TGTGCCAGCAGCTCCGGACTAGGGGCAGATACGCAGTATTTT. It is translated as CASSSGLGADTQYF.

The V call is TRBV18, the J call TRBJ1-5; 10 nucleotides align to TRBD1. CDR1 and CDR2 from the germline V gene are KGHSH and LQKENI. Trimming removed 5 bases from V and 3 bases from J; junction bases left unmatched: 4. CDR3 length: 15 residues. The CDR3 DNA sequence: TGTGCCAGCTCAGCGGGACAGGGGAACAATCAGCCCCAGCATTTT. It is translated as CASSAGQGNNQPQHF.

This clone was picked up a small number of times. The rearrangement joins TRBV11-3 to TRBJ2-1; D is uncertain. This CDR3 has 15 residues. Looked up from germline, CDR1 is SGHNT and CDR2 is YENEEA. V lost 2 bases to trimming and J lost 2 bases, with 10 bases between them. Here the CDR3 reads CASSLQAGTYNEQFF. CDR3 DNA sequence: TGTGCCAGCAGCTTACAGGCAGGTACCTACAATGAGCAGTTCTTC.

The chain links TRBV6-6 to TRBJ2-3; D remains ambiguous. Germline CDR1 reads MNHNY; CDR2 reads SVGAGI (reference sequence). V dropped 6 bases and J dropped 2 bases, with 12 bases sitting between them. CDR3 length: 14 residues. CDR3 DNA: TGTGCCAGCAGCCGAGTGGCTAACACAGATACGCAGTATTTT. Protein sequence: CASSRVANTDTQYF.

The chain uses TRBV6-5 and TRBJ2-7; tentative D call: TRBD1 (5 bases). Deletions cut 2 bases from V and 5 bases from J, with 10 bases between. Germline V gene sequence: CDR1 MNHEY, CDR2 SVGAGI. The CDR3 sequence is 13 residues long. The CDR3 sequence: CASSYQGRHEQYF. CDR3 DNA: TGTGCCAGCAGTTACCAGGGTCGCCACGAGCAGTACTTC.

The CDR3 region is CASSTRLAGVETQYF. The CDR3 coding sequence is TGCGCCAGCAGCACCAGACTAGCGGGAGTGGAGACCCAGTACTTC. V gene TRBV5-1 combines with J gene TRBJ2-5, with 12 nucleotides matching TRBD2. Trimming at V came to 4 bases and at J to 5 bases, leaving 6 bases not matched to a gene. Germline-derived CDR1 and CDR2 are SGHRS and YFSETQ. CDR3 size: 15 residues.

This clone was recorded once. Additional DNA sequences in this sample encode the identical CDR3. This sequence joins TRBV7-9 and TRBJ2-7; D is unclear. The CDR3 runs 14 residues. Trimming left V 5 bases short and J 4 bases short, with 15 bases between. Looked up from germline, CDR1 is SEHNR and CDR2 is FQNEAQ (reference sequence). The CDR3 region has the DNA TGTGCCAGCAGCCGTCCCGAGTTCTGGTACGAGCAGTACTTC. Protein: CASSRPEFWYEQYF.

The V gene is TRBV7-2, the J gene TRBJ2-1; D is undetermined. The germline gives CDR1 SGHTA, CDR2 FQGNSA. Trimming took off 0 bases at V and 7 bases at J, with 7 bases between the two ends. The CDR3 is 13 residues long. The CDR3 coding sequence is TGTGCCAGCAGCTTAGCCGCCCGGAATGAGCAGTTCTTC. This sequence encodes CASSLAARNEQFF.

CDR3 sequence reads: CASSGRDGYTF. The CDR3 region has the DNA TGTGCCAGCAGTGGACGGGATGGCTACACCTTC. This chain joins TRBV6-5 and TRBJ1-2; D gene ambiguous. Germline CDR1 reads MNHEY; CDR2 reads SVGAGI. V lost 5 bases and J 6 bases, leaving 7 bases between the germline ends. This CDR3 is built from 11 residues.

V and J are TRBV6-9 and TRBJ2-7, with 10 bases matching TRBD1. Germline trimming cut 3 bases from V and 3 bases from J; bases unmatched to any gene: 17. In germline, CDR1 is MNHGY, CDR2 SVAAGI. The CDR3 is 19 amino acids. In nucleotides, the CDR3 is TGTGCCAGCAGTTACCCTGGATGGGTTCGACAGGGGGCGATCTACGAGCAGTACTTC. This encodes CASSYPGWVRQGAIYEQYF.

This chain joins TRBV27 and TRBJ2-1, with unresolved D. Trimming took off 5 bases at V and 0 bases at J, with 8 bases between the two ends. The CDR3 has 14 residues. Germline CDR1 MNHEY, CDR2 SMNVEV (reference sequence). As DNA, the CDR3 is TGTGCCAGCAGTATTAAGAACTCCTACAATGAGCAGTTCTTC. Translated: CASSIKNSYNEQFF.

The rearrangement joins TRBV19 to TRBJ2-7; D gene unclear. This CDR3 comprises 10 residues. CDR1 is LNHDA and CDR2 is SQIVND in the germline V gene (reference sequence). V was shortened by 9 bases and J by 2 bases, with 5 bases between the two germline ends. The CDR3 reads CARITYEQYF. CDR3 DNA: TGTGCCAGGATCACCTACGAGCAGTACTTC.

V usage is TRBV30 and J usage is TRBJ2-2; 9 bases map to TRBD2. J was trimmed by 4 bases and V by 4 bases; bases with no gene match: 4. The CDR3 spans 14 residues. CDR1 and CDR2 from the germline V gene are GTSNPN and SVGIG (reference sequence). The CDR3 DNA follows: TGTGCCTGGACCCTGACTAGCGGCACCGGGGAGCTGTTTTTT. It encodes CAWTLTSGTGELFF.

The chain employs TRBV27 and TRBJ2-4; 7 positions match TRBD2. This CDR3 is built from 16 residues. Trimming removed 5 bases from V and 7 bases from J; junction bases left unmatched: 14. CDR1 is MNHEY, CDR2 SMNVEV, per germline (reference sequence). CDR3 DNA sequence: TGTGCCAGCAGTCCCACAGCGGATTTCGGGAGGAACATTCAGTACTTC. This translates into CASSPTADFGRNIQYF.

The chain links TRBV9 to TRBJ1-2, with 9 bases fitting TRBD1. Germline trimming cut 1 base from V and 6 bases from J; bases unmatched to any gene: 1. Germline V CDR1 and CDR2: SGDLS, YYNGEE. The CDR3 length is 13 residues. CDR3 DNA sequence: TGTGCCAGCAGCGTACGGACAGGGGATGGCTACACCTTC. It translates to CASSVRTGDGYTF.

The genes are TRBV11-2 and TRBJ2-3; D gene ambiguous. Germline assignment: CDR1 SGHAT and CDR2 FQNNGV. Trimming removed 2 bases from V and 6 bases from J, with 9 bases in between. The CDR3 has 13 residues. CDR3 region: CASSLNLGDTQYF. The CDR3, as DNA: TGTGCCAGCAGCTTAAACCTGGGGGATACGCAGTATTTT.

CDR3 coding DNA: TGTGCCAGCAGATCACAGGTCTCTGGAAACACCATATATTTT. It specifies CASRSQVSGNTIYF. This chain joins TRBV6-5 and TRBJ1-3; D might be TRBD1 (5 bases). V was shortened by 6 bases and J by 0 bases, with 9 bases between the two germline ends. CDR3 length: 14 amino acids. Germline CDR1 reads MNHEY; CDR2 reads SVGAGI.